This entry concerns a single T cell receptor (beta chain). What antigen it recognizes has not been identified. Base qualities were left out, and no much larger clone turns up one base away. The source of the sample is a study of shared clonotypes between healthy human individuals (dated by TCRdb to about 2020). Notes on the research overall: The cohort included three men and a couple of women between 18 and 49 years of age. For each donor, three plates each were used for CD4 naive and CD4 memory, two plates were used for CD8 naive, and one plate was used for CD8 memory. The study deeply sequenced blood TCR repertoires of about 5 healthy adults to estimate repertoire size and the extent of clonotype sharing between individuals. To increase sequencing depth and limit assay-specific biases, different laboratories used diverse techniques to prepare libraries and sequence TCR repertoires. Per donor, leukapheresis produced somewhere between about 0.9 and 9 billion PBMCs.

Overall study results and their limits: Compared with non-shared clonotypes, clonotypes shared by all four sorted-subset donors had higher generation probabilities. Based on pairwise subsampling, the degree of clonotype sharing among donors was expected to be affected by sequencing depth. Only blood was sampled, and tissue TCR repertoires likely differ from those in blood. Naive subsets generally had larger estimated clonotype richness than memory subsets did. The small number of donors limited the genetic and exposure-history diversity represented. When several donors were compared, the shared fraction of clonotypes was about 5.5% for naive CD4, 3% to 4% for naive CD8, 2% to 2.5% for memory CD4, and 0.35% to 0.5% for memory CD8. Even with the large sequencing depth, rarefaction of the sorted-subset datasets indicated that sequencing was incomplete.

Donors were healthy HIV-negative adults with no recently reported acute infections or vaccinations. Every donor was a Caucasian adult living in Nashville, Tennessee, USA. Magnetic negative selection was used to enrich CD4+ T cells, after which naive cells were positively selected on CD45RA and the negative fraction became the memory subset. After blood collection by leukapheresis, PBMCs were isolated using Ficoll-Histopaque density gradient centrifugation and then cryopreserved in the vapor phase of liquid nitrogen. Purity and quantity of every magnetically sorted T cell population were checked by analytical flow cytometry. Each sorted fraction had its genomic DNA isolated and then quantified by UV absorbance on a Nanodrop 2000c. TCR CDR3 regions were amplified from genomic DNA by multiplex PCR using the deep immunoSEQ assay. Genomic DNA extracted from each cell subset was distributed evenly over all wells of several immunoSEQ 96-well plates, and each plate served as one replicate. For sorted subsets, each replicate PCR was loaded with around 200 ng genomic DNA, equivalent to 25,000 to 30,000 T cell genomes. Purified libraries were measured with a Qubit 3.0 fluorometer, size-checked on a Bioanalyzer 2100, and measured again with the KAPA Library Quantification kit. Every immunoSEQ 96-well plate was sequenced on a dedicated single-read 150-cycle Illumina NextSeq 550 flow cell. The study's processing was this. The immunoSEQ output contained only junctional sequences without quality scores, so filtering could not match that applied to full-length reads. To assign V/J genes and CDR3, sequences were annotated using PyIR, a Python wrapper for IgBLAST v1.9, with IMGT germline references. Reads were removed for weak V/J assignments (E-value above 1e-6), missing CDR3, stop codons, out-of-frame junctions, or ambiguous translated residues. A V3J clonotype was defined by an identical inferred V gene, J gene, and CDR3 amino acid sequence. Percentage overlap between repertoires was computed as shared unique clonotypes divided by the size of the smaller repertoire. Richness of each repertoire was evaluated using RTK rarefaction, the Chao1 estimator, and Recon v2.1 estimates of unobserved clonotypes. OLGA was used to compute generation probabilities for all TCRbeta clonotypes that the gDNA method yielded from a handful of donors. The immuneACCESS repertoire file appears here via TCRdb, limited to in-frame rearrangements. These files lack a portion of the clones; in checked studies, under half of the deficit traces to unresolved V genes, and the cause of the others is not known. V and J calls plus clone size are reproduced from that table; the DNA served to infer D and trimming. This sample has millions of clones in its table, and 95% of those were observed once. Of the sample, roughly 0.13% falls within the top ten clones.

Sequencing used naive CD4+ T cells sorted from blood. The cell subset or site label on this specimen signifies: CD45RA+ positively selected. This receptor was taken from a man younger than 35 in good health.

The sequenced DNA is TGTGCCAGCAGCTCAGCGGACAGGGCTGGAAACACCATATATTTT. This sequence encodes CASSSADRAGNTIYF. The chain is made from TRBV7-8 and TRBJ1-3, with 8 bases aligning to TRBD1. Sequences SGHVS (CDR1) and FQNEAQ (CDR2) are obtained from the germline V gene. From cysteine to phenylalanine, the CDR3 is 15 amino acids long. Only the CDR3 DNA is retained, 45 bases long and in frame from the first base. The junction shows trimming of 4 bases on V and 2 bases on J, and the gene matches do not reach 4 bases of it.